The 15 T cell receptor beta chains presented below share a single source sample, sequenced in a study of shared clonotypes between healthy human individuals (TCRdb year 2020). Library construction relied on the immunoSEQ multiplex PCR assay. As stored in TCRdb, this immuneACCESS dataset retains in-frame rearrangements with V and J assigned. A fraction of the clones does not appear; measured against another copy, unresolved V genes explain less than half of the discrepancy, and the remainder lacks a known reason. For this sample there are about 1,500,000 clones; approximately 97% appear just once. Approximately 1.1% of the sample lies in the top ten. The sequencing sample was made of naive CD4+ T cells sorted from blood. The sample's cell subset or site, from its label and the paper: CD45RA+ positively selected. Receptor source: a man aged 25-40 years in good health.

The chain has TRBV28 and TRBJ1-2, with D hard to call. The CDR3 spans 13 residues. V lost 3 bases and J lost 4, with 9 bases in between. CDR1 is MDHEN and CDR2 is SYDVKM in the germline V gene. CDR3 bases: TGTGCCAGCAGTTTGAGAGCCTTCTATGGCTACACCTTC. Translating gives CASSLRAFYGYTF.

As regards this clone: Other nucleotide sequences in the sample specify the same CDR3. The chain recombines TRBV11-2 with TRBJ2-1; TRBD2 aligns across 9 bases. J lost 2 bases, V lost 1 base, and 0 bases had no gene match. Germline assignment: CDR1 SGHAT and CDR2 FQNNGV. CDR3 length equals 15 residues. The CDR3 nucleotides read TGTGCCAGCAGCTTAGGACTAGCGGCCTACAATGAGCAGTTCTTC. This sequence encodes CASSLGLAAYNEQFF.

The V and J genes are TRBV10-3 and TRBJ2-7; 7 nucleotides match TRBD1. CDR1 and CDR2 (germline): ENHRY, SYGVKD. The V gene end was trimmed by 4 bases and the J gene end by 3 bases; junction bases not matched to a gene: 9. The CDR3 is 15 residues long. The CDR3 coding sequence is TGTGCCATCAGTGCTGAAAAACAGGGGCACTACGAGCAGTACTTC. It specifies CAISAEKQGHYEQYF.

This chain connects TRBV27 to TRBJ2-4, with a possible D match to TRBD2 (5 bases). V was trimmed by 6 bases and J by 3 bases, leaving 18 bases between them. Per the germline V gene, CDR1 is MNHEY and CDR2 is SMNVEV (reference sequence). This CDR3 has 16 residues. CDR3 DNA sequence: TGTGCCAGCAGGAGAGCTAGCCCCTTAGGCAAAAACATTCAGTACTTC. Amino acid sequence: CASRRASPLGKNIQYF.

The V and J genes are TRBV28 and TRBJ2-1, with D perhaps TRBD1 or TRBD2 (6 bases each). This CDR3 has 15 residues. Germline loops: CDR1 MDHEN, CDR2 SYDVKM. V dropped 5 bases and J dropped 1 base, with 12 bases sitting between them. The DNA for the CDR3 is TGTGCCAGCAGTGTAGGGGGGAGATCCTACAATGAGCAGTTCTTC. The encoded protein is CASSVGGRSYNEQFF.

The CDR3 DNA follows: TGTGCCAGAAGCTTGGGCCACAGGGGAGAGACCCAGTACTTC. Protein product: CARSLGHRGETQYF. The gene calls are TRBV5-3 and TRBJ2-5; 7 positions agree with TRBD1. TRBV5-3 is known as an ORF, though its function is uncertain. V was clipped by 0 bases and J by 4 bases; unmatched bases: 3. This CDR3 region has 14 residues.

V and J are TRBV19 and TRBJ2-3; possibly TRBD1 for D (6 bases). V was cut by 3 bases and J by 4 bases, with 14 bases left in between. Germline CDR1 reads LNHDA; CDR2 reads SQIVND (reference sequence). The CDR3 consists of 15 residues. The CDR3 protein is CASSIMGAKADTQYF. The CDR3 DNA follows: TGTGCCAGTAGTATCATGGGGGCAAAGGCAGATACGCAGTATTTT.

Details on this clone: This CDR3 is also generated by other DNA sequences in the sample. The V call is TRBV29-1, the J call TRBJ1-1, with a possible D match to TRBD1 (5 bases). CDR1 is SQVTM, CDR2 ANQGSEA, per germline. Trimming removed 7 bases at V and 0 bases at J, with 9 bases between. The CDR3 contains 12 residues. The CDR3 spells CSGGRLNTEAFF. The CDR3 DNA reads TGCAGCGGGGGACGGCTGAACACTGAAGCTTTCTTT.

This chain connects TRBV7-2 to TRBJ2-5; 9 bases align to TRBD2. V was pared by 1 base and J by 5 bases, with 5 bases of the junction left unmatched. There are 15 residues in the CDR3. Germline V gives CDR1 SGHTA, CDR2 FQGNSA. The CDR3 coding sequence is TGTGCCAGCAGCTTAGTAGCGGGAGACGTGGAGACCCAGTACTTC. This codes for CASSLVAGDVETQYF. Drawing the rest from reference TRBV7-2 and TRBJ2-5, the complete variable domain is GAGVSQSPSNKVTEKGKDVELRCDPISGHTALYWYRQSLGQGLEFLIYFQGNSAPDKSGLPSDRFSAERTGGSVSTLTIQRTQQEDSAVYLCASSLVAGDVETQYFGPGTRLLVL.

V is TRBV5-6 and J is TRBJ2-4, with TRBD1 matching 10 bases. The J segment lost 10 bases and the V segment lost 4 bases, leaving 17 bases of the junction unmatched. Germline CDR1 and CDR2: SGHDT and YYEEEE. The CDR3 loop spans 17 amino acids. The CDR3, as DNA: TGTGCCAGCAGCATAGGACAGGGGGTCCCCATCCTCGAAATTCAGTACTTC. Its protein product is CASSIGQGVPILEIQYF.

This clone was observed a single time. The chain joins TRBV12-5 to TRBJ2-7; 13 nucleotides match TRBD2. Germline CDR1 LGHNT, CDR2 FRNRAP. The CDR3 is made up of 17 amino acids. V trimming: 2 bases; J trimming: 6 bases; junction bases outside the gene matches: 10. The CDR3 is CASGLTPGLAGVSEQYF. As DNA, the CDR3 is TGTGCTAGTGGTTTGACCCCCGGACTAGCGGGAGTTTCCGAGCAGTACTTC.

In this sample, this clone turned up once. This chain links TRBV28 with TRBJ2-5; TRBD2 agrees at 7 bases. This CDR3 has 10 amino acids. Trimming took 6 bases from V and 11 from J; bases not matched to a gene: 3. Germline lookup yields CDR1 MDHEN and CDR2 SYDVKM. For the CDR3, the DNA is TGTGCCAGCAGCCAGGGAGGGCAGTACTTC. This sequence encodes CASSQGGQYF. The full variable domain, in which reference TRBV28 and TRBJ2-5 provide the parts outside the CDR3, is DVKVTQSSRYLVKRTGEKVFLECVQDMDHENMFWYRQDPGLGLRLIYFSYDVKMKEKGDIPEGYSVSREKKERFSLILESASTNQTSMYLCASSQGGQYFGPGTRLLVL.

The V gene is TRBV7-2, the J gene TRBJ2-2, with TRBD2 identical over 9 bases. Germline V gene data show CDR1 as SGHTA and CDR2 as FQGNSA. The CDR3 has 17 residues. Trimming at V came to 4 bases and at J to 3 bases, leaving 9 bases not matched to a gene. CDR3 sequence reads: CASSYFSGRGYTGELFF. The CDR3 nucleotides are TGTGCCAGCAGCTATTTTAGCGGGAGAGGATACACCGGGGAGCTGTTTTTT.

The rearrangement joins TRBV27 to TRBJ2-1; 10 bases line up with TRBD2. Germline V gives CDR1 MNHEY, CDR2 SMNVEV (reference sequence). This CDR3 has 13 amino acids. This CDR3 reads CAVGTSVSDEQFF. CDR3 sequence (DNA): TGTGCAGTGGGGACTAGCGTGTCTGATGAGCAGTTCTTC.

With respect to this clone: Other DNA variants within this sample encode the same CDR3. The chain uses TRBV19 and TRBJ1-5, with TRBD1 matching over 7 bases. There are 13 residues in the CDR3. With V trimmed by 6 bases and J by 4 bases, 3 bases remained unmatched. Germline V gene sequence: CDR1 LNHDA, CDR2 SQIVND (reference sequence). CDR3 in amino acids: CASSGTVNQPQHF. The CDR3 nucleotides are TGTGCCAGTAGCGGGACAGTAAATCAGCCCCAGCATTTT.